This T cell receptor beta chain emerged from a study of shared T cell receptors in the human thymus. Libraries were prepared by immunoSEQ multiplex PCR; TCRdb keeps only in-frame clonotypes and omits some of them. The sample contains 630,000 or so clones, about 90% of which appear only once. The length of the CDR3 is 14 residues. V lost 4 bases, J lost 5 bases, and 10 bases lay in between. Germline V CDR1 and CDR2: SGHRS, YFSETQ. Another study also made use of these data, one on human thymus T cells. From that report: Infants, healthy and Finnish, who were having corrective surgery for congenital heart defects served as donors. Corrective cardiac operations yielded the resected thymus tissue. It looked as if thymic and blood repertoires used V and J genes in a biased way.

Sequenced: thymocytes. The chain employs TRBV5-1 and TRBJ1-6; D possibly corresponds to TRBD1 (6 bases). This sequence was found in a boy younger than two with a congenital heart defect. CDR3 coding DNA: TGCGCCAGCAGCCGAGGGGGTAATAATTCACCCCTCCACTTT. Encoded protein: CASSRGGNNSPLHF.